This is a list of T cell receptor beta chains from one sample in a study of T cell responses to AZD1222 COVID-19 vaccine. TCRdb's copy holds only in-frame clones and misses some; the assay was immunoSEQ multiplex PCR. This table holds some 100,000 clones, approximately 87% found once. The source was peripheral blood, collected on day 0 of AZD1222 vaccination. The receptors were sampled from an adult in good health. Both conserved end residues are part of each CDR3. D genes are given only for firm matches.

>NA|TRBV7-8|TRBJ1-1
TGTGCCAGCAGCCCCCAGATGGTGGGGAGCACTGAAGCTTTCTTT
CASSPQMVGSTEAFF
>NA|TRBV6-2/TRBV6-3|TRBJ2-3
TGTGCCAGCAGTCAGGGACACCCCGGCGATACGCAGTATTTT
CASSQGHPGDTQYF
>NA|TRBV6-5|TRBJ1-1
TGTGCCAGCAGTTACTCGTCGACCCGCCCGAACACTGAAGCTTTCTTT
CASSYSSTRPNTEAFF
>NA|TRBV7-2|TRBJ1-5
TGTGCCAGCAGCTCGACGGATTATCAGCCCCAGCATTTT
CASSSTDYQPQHF
>NA|TRBV5-1|TRBJ1-2
TGCGCCAGCAGCTTGGGGACAGCCTATGGCTACACCTTC
CASSLGTAYGYTF
>NA|TRBV18|TRBJ1-1
TGTGCCAGCTCACCACCGCGGTCCGACGTGAACACTGAAGCTTTCTTT
CASSPPRSDVNTEAFF
>NA|TRBV7-2|TRBJ2-7
TGTGCCAGCAGCTTAGGCCTGACGGACGAGCAGTACTTC
CASSLGLTDEQYF
>NA|TRBV2|TRBJ2-7
TGTGCCAGCCAAGATCAGTACGAGCAGTACTTC
CASQDQYEQYF
>NA|TRBV2|TRBJ1-5
TGTGCCAGCAGTGGACAGTCGAATCAGCCCCAGCATTTT
CASSGQSNQPQHF
>NA|TRBV19|TRBJ1-1
TGTGCCAGTAACTCTAGGAGCACTGAAGCTTTCTTT
CASNSRSTEAFF
>TRBD2|TRBV5-8|TRBJ2-1
TGTGCCAGCAGCTCCGGGACTAGCGCGAAATCCGAGCAGTTCTTC
CASSSGTSAKSEQFF
>NA|TRBV3-1/TRBV3-2|TRBJ2-3
TGTGCCAGCAGCCAGCGGCTAGGGGTCACAGATACGCAGTATTTT
CASSQRLGVTDTQYF
>NA|TRBV12-5|TRBJ2-7
TGTGCTAGTGGTTTGGTACAACCAGGGGCAGCCACCTACGAGCAGTACTTC
CASGLVQPGAATYEQYF
>NA|TRBV27|TRBJ1-5
TGTGCCAGCAGTTCCCGGGGGTCCCGTAGCAATCAGCCCCAGCATTTT
CASSSRGSRSNQPQHF